This TCR beta chain was recorded in a study of cytotoxic CD8 clonotypes in ibrutinib-treated CLL. Sequencing used immunoSEQ multiplex PCR; TCRdb keeps in-frame clones, though not all of them. The data contain around 140,000 clones, more than 75% of them singletons. This clone was seen just once. This CDR3 is 14 amino acids long. Germline CDR1 is LGHNT and CDR2 is FRNRAP. V gave up 6 bases and J gave up 12 bases, with 21 bases separating them. TCR beta libraries used approximately 2.2 micrograms of DNA from cryopreserved PBMCs. Sequencing was performed on PBMCs, taken after 36 months of ibrutinib treatment. This TCR came from a human donor with chronic lymphocytic leukemia. The J gene is TRBJ2-1, the V gene TRBV12-5; unclear D gene. CDR3 amino acids: CASGSTPVVPMQFF. CDR3 nucleotides: TGTGCTAGTGGCTCCACCCCGGTAGTTCCCATGCAGTTCTTC.